Described below is a single T cell receptor beta chain sequence and its context. The data are from a study of control samples from healthy donors and cancer patients. Germline V gene sequence: CDR1 LNHDA, CDR2 SQIVND (reference sequence). The ends lost 5 bases at V and 5 bases at J; junction bases unmatched: 12. The CDR3 is 16 residues long. Only in-frame clones appear in the TCRdb table, and some are missing; sequencing was by immunoSEQ multiplex PCR. Here the sample spans about 120,000 clones, approximately 92% being singletons. The TCR sequence derives from a woman between 50 and 59 years old in good health. The sequenced sample was blood. The chain has TRBV19 and TRBJ1-1, with 9 bases that match TRBD1. DNA for the CDR3: TGTGCCAGTAGTGTTACGAGGGACAGGGTTAGGACTGAAGCTTTCTTT. It specifies CASSVTRDRVRTEAFF.